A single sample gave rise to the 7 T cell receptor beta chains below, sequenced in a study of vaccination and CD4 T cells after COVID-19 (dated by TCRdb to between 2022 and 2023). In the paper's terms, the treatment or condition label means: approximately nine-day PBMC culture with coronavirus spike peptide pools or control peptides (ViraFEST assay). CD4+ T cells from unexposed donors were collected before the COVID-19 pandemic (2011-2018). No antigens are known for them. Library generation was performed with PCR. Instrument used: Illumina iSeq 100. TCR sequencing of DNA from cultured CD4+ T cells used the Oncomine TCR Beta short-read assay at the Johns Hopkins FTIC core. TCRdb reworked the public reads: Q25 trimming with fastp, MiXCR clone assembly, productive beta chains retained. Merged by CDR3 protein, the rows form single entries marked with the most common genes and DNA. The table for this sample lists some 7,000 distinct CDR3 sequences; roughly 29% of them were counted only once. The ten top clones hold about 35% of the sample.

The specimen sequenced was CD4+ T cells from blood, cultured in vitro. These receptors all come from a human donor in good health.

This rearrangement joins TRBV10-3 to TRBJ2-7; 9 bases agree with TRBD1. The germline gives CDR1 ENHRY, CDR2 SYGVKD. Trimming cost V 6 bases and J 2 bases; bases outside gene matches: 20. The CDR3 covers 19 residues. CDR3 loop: CAISTGTGIFSTSTYEQYF. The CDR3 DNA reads TGTGCCATCAGCACCGGGACAGGGATTTTCTCCACTTCCACCTACGAGCAGTACTTC.

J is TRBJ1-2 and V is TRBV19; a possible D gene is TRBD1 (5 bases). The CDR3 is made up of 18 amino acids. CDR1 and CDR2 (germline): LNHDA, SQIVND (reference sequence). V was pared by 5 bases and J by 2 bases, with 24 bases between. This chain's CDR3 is CASSFSPPRGGVNYGYTF. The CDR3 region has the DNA TGTGCCAGTAGTTTCTCCCCGCCCCGCGGGGGGGTGAACTATGGCTACACCTTC.

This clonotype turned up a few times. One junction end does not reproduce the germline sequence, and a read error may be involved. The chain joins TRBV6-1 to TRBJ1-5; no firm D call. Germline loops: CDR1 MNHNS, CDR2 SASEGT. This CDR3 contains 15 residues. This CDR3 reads CASIEGYHSRQPQHF. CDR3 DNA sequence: TGTGCCAGCATTGAAGGTTATCATTCAAGGCAGCCCCAGCATTTT.

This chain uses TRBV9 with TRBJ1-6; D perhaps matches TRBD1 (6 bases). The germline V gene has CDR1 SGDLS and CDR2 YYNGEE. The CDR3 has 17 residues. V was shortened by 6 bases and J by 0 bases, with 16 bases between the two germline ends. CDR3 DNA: TGTGCCAGCAACAGATGGGGGCAAGTCTCCTATAATTCACCCCTCCACTTT. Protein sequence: CASNRWGQVSYNSPLHF.

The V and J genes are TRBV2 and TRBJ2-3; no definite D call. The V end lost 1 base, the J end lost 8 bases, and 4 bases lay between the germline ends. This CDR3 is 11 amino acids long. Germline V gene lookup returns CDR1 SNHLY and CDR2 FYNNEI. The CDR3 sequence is CASSEVGTQYF. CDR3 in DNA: TGTGCCAGCAGTGAAGTTGGTACGCAGTATTTT.

The CDR3 loop is CASSVDPSGSYEQYF. The CDR3 DNA sequence: TGTGCCAGCAGCGTAGATCCTAGCGGATCCTACGAGCAGTACTTC. The genes are TRBV9 and TRBJ2-7, with TRBD2 identical over 7 bases. Germline V gene sequence: CDR1 SGDLS, CDR2 YYNGEE. V trimming: 0 bases; J trimming: 1 base; junction bases outside the gene matches: 4. This CDR3 is built from 15 residues.

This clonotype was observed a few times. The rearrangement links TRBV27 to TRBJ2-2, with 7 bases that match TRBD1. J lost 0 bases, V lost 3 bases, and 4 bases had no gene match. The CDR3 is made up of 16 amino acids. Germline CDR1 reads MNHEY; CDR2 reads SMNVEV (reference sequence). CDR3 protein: CASSFYRGANTGELFF. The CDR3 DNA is TGTGCCAGCAGTTTCTACAGGGGAGCGAACACCGGGGAGCTGTTTTTT.